The 3 T cell receptor beta chains listed next were all sequenced from one sample in a study of shared clonotypes between healthy human individuals. Data came from immunoSEQ multiplex PCR; TCRdb stores just in-frame clones and leaves some out. The sample lists fewer than 1.6 million clones, 98% to 99% seen once, with over 0.3% in the top ten. The sample comprised naive CD4+ T cells sorted from blood. Subset meaning: CD45RA+ positively selected. The receptors shown here come from a man under 40 in good health.

The chain combines TRBV5-5 with TRBJ1-1, with a tentative D call TRBD1 (5 bases). V was trimmed by 6 bases and J by 1 base, leaving 25 bases between them. CDR1 is SGHKS and CDR2 is YYEKEE in the germline V gene (reference sequence). The CDR3 totals 18 residues. The DNA for the CDR3 is TGTGCCAGCACCGAACGGGAGGGGAAGGGCCCGGGGAACACTGAAGCTTTCTTT. As protein: CASTEREGKGPGNTEAFF.

This chain uses TRBV27 with TRBJ2-2; D uncertain. This CDR3 region has 16 residues. Germline loops: CDR1 MNHEY, CDR2 SMNVEV (reference sequence). Trimming shortened V by 2 bases and J by 7 bases, and 17 bases separated the two germline ends. The CDR3 sequence: CASSLPPVGPYGELFF. The CDR3 DNA follows: TGTGCCAGCAGTTTACCCCCAGTAGGTCCGTACGGGGAGCTGTTTTTT.

This clone occurred once. V is TRBV6-6 and J is TRBJ1-2, with a tentative D call TRBD1 (5 bases). CDR3 length: 14 amino acids. Trimming removed 2 bases at V and 8 bases at J, with 15 bases between. CDR1 is MNHNY, CDR2 SVGAGI, per germline (reference sequence). In nucleotides, the CDR3 is TGTGCCAGCAGTTACCCGGCAGGGAGTACGGGCTACACCTTC. Translated: CASSYPAGSTGYTF.